This T cell receptor (beta chain) was retrieved from a study of regulatory T cells in long-lasting Graves disease. Study conclusions and caveats: There was favoring of TRBV28, TRBJ1-2 and TRBJ2-5 in persistent disease. The TCR repertoire of persistent Graves' patients was less diverse than that of newly diagnosed ones.

Regarding time point: persistent/refractory GD, antithyroid drugs over 5 years with positive TRAb. PBMC-derived RNA was used for the TCR library. All patients originated from an endocrinology department located in Xi'an, China. Construction of TCR beta libraries relied on iRepertoire HTBI primers and on Arm-PCR targeting CDR3 regions. TCRdb re-called the multiplex PCR reads with MiXCR, one entry per CDR3 protein. The sample carries about 660,000 distinct CDR3 sequences, around 32% recorded once. This CDR3 has 14 residues. Trimming at V came to 5 bases and at J to 0 bases, leaving 2 bases not matched to a gene. Germline V gene lookup returns CDR1 MDHEN and CDR2 SYDVKM. This clonotype was found many times. Its antigen is unknown.

This TCR came from a female donor with Graves disease. Here the sequenced sample was peripheral blood mononuclear cells (PBMCs), taken when the disease was refractory, from a patient treated with antithyroid drugs. The chain carries TRBV28 and TRBJ1-2; 8 nucleotides align to TRBD1. CDR3 nucleotides: TGTGCCAGCAGTACACAGGGGGCTAACTATGGCTACACCTTC. Its protein product is CASSTQGANYGYTF.